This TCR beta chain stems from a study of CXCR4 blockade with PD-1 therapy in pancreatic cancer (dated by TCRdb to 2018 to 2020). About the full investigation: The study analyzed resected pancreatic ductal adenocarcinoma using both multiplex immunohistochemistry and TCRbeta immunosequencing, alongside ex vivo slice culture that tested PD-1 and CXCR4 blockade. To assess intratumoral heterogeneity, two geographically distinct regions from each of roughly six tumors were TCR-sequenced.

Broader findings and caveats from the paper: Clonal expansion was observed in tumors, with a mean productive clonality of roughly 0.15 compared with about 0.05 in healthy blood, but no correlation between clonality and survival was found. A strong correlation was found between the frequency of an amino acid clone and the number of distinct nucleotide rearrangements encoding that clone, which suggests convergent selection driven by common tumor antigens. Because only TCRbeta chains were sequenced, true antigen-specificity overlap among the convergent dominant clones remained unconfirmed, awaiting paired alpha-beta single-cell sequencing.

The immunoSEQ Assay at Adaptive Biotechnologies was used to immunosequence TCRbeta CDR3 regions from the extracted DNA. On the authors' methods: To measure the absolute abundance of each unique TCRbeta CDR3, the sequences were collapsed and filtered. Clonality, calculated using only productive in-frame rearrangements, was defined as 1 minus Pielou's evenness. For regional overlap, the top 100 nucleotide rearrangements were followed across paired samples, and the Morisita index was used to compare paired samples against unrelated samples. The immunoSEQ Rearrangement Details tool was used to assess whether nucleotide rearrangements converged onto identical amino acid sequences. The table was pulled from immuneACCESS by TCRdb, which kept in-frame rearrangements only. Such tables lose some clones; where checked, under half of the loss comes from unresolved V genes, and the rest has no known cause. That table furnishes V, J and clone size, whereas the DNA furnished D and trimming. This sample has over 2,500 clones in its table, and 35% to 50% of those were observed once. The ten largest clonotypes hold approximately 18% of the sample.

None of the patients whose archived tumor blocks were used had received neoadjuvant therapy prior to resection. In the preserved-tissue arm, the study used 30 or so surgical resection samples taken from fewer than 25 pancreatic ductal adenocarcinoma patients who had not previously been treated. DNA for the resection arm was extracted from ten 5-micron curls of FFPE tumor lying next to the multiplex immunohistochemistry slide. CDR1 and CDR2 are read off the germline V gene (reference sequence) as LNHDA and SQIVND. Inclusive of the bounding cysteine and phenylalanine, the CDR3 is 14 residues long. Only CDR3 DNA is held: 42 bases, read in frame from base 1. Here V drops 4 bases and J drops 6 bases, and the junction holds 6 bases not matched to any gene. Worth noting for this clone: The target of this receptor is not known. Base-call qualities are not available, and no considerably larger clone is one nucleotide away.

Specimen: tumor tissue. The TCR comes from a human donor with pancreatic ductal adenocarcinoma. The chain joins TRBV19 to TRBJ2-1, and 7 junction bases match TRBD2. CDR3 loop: CASSTTSVGNEQFF. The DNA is TGTGCCAGTAGTACCACTAGCGTCGGCAATGAGCAGTTCTTC.